The next 17 T cell receptor beta chains were all read from a single sample in a study of blood T cell repertoires in COVID-19. Sequenced by immunoSEQ multiplex PCR; TCRdb stores in-frame clones only, minus some. This sample has approximately 69,000 clones, with approximately 87% found just once. The sample was peripheral blood. The receptors were gathered from a woman over 75 with acute or convalescent COVID-19.

This chain uses TRBV2 with TRBJ1-5; D not certain. Trimming stripped 6 bases from V and 3 bases from J, with 18 bases between. The germline CDR1 and CDR2 sequences are SNHLY and FYNNEI. The CDR3 runs to 16 residues. The CDR3 is CASSGVGGPTNQPQHF. CDR3 DNA: TGTGCCAGCAGCGGAGTAGGAGGGCCGACCAATCAGCCCCAGCATTTT.

This chain uses TRBV16 with TRBJ2-7; 8 nucleotides agree with TRBD2. CDR3 size: 15 residues. Germline CDR1 and CDR2: KGHSY and FQNENV. Trimming took 0 bases from V and 2 from J; bases not matched to a gene: 3. CDR3 region: CASSQSAGGPYEQYF. The CDR3 DNA follows: TGTGCCAGCAGCCAATCGGCGGGGGGTCCCTACGAGCAGTACTTC.

This sequence joins TRBV5-4 and TRBJ2-1, with TRBD2 matching 8 bases. Germline-derived CDR1 and CDR2 are SGHNT and YYREEE (reference sequence). The CDR3 is made up of 15 amino acids. After removal of 4 bases from V and 4 bases from J, the junction contained 7 bases not matched to a gene. The CDR3 bases are TGTGCCAGCAGCAGGGGTAGCGGGAAATACAATGAGCAGTTCTTC. Translating it yields CASSRGSGKYNEQFF.

The rearrangement joins TRBV12-5 to TRBJ1-4; D gene unclear. V lost 2 bases and J 5 bases, leaving 12 bases between the germline ends. The CDR3 is made up of 15 amino acids. CDR1 is LGHNT, CDR2 FRNRAP, per germline. The CDR3 sequence: CASGLNGDFNEKLFF. The CDR3 DNA follows: TGTGCTAGTGGTTTGAACGGGGATTTCAATGAAAAACTGTTTTTT. Supplemented by reference TRBV12-5 and TRBJ1-4, the full variable domain reads DARVTQTPRHKVTEMGQEVTMRCQPILGHNTVFWYRQTMMQGLELLAYFRNRAPLDDSGMPKDRFSAEMPDATLATLKIQPSEPRDSAVYFCASGLNGDFNEKLFFGSGTQLSVL.

This chain connects TRBV7-9 to TRBJ2-7; D unclear. Germline CDR1 reads SEHNR; CDR2 reads FQNEAQ (reference sequence). This CDR3 has 14 residues. V was clipped by 2 bases and J by 1 base, with 9 bases between them. The CDR3: CASSLNAGSYEQYF. The CDR3 DNA reads as TGTGCCAGCAGCTTAAATGCAGGTTCCTACGAGCAGTACTTC.

This clone was observed a few times. The chain recombines TRBV2 with TRBJ2-3, with a tentative D call TRBD2 (6 bases). V lost 2 bases to trimming and J lost 1 base, with 10 bases between them. This CDR3 is built from 15 residues. CDR1 is SNHLY, CDR2 FYNNEI, per germline. CDR3 sequence: CASSERASGTDTQYF. CDR3 DNA: TGTGCCAGCAGTGAAAGGGCTAGCGGCACAGATACGCAGTATTTT.

The V call is TRBV10-1, the J call TRBJ2-5, with D tentatively TRBD2 (5 bases). Trimming cost V 2 bases and J 0 bases, with 10 bases left between them. This CDR3 contains 15 residues. Looked up from germline, CDR1 is WNHNN and CDR2 is SYGVQD (reference sequence). The CDR3 DNA reads TGCGCCAGCAGTGAGGGGAGTGAGTACCAAGAGACCCAGTACTTC. This codes for CASSEGSEYQETQYF.

The chain has TRBV5-4 and TRBJ2-7, with a possible D match to TRBD2 (7 bases). CDR1 is SGHNT, CDR2 YYREEE, per germline (reference sequence). This CDR3 contains 15 residues. Trimming stripped 3 bases from V and 3 bases from J, with 16 bases between. The CDR3 sequence is CASSSRSGGFYEQYF. In DNA form, the CDR3 reads TGTGCCAGCAGCTCCCGGTCGGGGGGCTTCTACGAGCAGTACTTC.

This clone was recorded only once. The chain combines TRBV24-1 with TRBJ2-3; D call uncertain. The ends were cut back, 4 bases at V and 3 bases at J, with 7 bases in the middle. The CDR3 spans 13 residues. Germline CDR1 KGHDR, CDR2 SFDVKD. CDR3 sequence: CATSDLGTDTQYF. CDR3 coding DNA: TGTGCCACCAGTGACCTCGGGACAGATACGCAGTATTTT.

This chain connects TRBV10-1 to TRBJ1-6; no definite D call. The CDR3 is 14 amino acids. Trimming removed 0 bases from V and 7 bases from J, with 7 bases in between. Germline loops: CDR1 WNHNN, CDR2 SYGVQD (reference sequence). The CDR3 coding sequence is TGCGCCAGCAGTGAGTCGGGGAGGAATTCACCCCTCCACTTT. Protein: CASSESGRNSPLHF.

J is TRBJ1-1 and V is TRBV29-1, with 8 bases fitting TRBD1. Germline V gene sequence: CDR1 SQVTM, CDR2 ANQGSEA. The CDR3 runs to 13 residues. The V and J ends lost 6 bases and 5 bases, in that order; junction bases with no gene match: 8. The DNA for the CDR3 is TGCAGCGTCGACAGGGGCGGCGGGACTGAAGCTTTCTTT. It encodes CSVDRGGGTEAFF. Full variable domain (outside the CDR3, taken from reference TRBV29-1 and TRBJ1-1): SAVISQKPSRDICQRGTSLTIQCQVDSQVTMMFWYRQQPGQSLTLIATANQGSEATYESGFVIDKFPISRPNLTFSTLTVSNMSPEDSSIYLCSVDRGGGTEAFFGQGTRLTVV.

The rearrangement uses TRBV11-3 and TRBJ2-7; TRBD1 matches 10 bases. The ends lost 5 bases at V and 4 bases at J; junction bases unmatched: 2. The CDR3 extends over 13 amino acids. Germline loops: CDR1 SGHNT, CDR2 YENEEA. In DNA form, the CDR3 reads TGTGCCAGCAGCCGGGACAGGGGTTACGAGCAGTACTTC. It codes for CASSRDRGYEQYF.

Here the CDR3 reads CASSSGAGGHEQYF. CDR3 nucleotide sequence: TGTGCCAGCAGCAGTGGGGCGGGAGGTCACGAGCAGTACTTC. The genes are TRBV6-2 or TRBV6-3 and TRBJ2-7; TRBD2 matches 8 bases. V lost 6 bases and J lost 5; bases outside the gene matches: 9. Germline values: CDR1 MNHEY, CDR2 SVGEGT. This CDR3 has 14 residues.

The V call is TRBV25-1, the J call TRBJ1-2, with TRBD1 identical over 8 bases. V shed 4 bases and J 6 bases; nucleotides not matched to a gene: 19. The CDR3 runs to 18 residues. Germline V CDR1 and CDR2: MGHDK, SYGVNS. The chain's CDR3 is CASSGFTGTGARRDGYTF. Written as DNA, the CDR3 is TGTGCCAGCAGTGGATTCACCGGGACAGGAGCTAGGAGGGATGGCTACACCTTC.

This clone has a single count. This sequence joins TRBV5-1 and TRBJ2-1; 13 positions match TRBD2. The CDR3 runs 14 residues. Germline V CDR1 and CDR2: SGHRS, YFSETQ. The trim removed 0 bases at V and 10 bases at J, leaving 1 base unmatched. The CDR3 DNA sequence: TGCGCCAGCAGCTTGGGACTAGCGGGGGGCGAGCAGTTCTTC. It yields the protein CASSLGLAGGEQFF.

This clone has only a few counts. The V gene is TRBV5-1, the J gene TRBJ2-4, with TRBD2 matching 10 bases. Germline V gene data show CDR1 as SGHRS and CDR2 as YFSETQ. Trimming cost V 2 bases and J 6 bases; bases outside gene matches: 14. CDR3 length equals 18 residues. The CDR3 spells CASSLQPPTSGATNIQYF. The CDR3 DNA sequence: TGCGCCAGCAGCTTACAGCCCCCAACTAGCGGGGCGACAAACATTCAGTACTTC.

V and J are TRBV15 and TRBJ2-1; 9 positions match TRBD1. J gave up 3 bases and V 0 bases, and 6 bases lay outside the gene matches. CDR1 is LNHNV, CDR2 YYDKDF, per germline (reference sequence). This CDR3 region has 17 residues. The CDR3 nucleotides are TGTGCCACCAGCAGAGATCCCGGGACAGGGTTCTACAATGAGCAGTTCTTC. As protein: CATSRDPGTGFYNEQFF.